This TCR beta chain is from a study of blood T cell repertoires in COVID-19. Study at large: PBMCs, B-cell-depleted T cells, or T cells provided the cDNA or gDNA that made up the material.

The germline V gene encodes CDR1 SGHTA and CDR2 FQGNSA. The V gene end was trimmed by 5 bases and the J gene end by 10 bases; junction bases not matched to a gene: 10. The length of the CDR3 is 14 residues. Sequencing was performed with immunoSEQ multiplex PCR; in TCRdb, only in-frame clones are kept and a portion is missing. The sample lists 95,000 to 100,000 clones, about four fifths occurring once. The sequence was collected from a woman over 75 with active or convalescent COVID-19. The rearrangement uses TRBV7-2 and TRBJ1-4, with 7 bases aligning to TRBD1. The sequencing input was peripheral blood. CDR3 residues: CASSTTGVWGKLFF. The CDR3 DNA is TGTGCCAGCAGCACCACAGGGGTGTGGGGAAAACTGTTTTTT.